What follows are 15 T cell receptor beta chains derived from one specimen sequenced in a study of blood T cell repertoires in COVID-19. Some clones are missing from TCRdb's copy, which holds only in-frame ones; the method was immunoSEQ multiplex PCR. Of approximately 110,000 clones listed, 75% to 90% are singletons. Sequencing was carried out using peripheral blood. All receptors derive from a woman aged 80 or over with acute or convalescent COVID-19.

Only a few counts were recorded for this clone. This rearrangement joins TRBV12-1 to TRBJ1-1; the D call in the table, TRBD1, was not verified against the DNA. TRBV12-1 is classified as a pseudogene. This CDR3 is 17 amino acids long. CDR3 loop: CASSPQGGWFNYTEAFF. In DNA form, the CDR3 reads TGTGCCAGCAGCCCTCAGGGGGGTTGGTTTAATTACACTGAAGCTTTCTTT.

The chain links TRBV3-1 (or the pseudogene TRBV3-2) to TRBJ2-7, with D possibly being TRBD2 (5 bases). The CDR3 length is 11 residues. Trimming took 1 base from V and 7 from J, leaving 5 bases between them. Germline V lookup: CDR1 LGHDT, CDR2 YNNKEL (reference sequence). CDR3 amino acids: CASSQAGEQYF. The DNA for the CDR3 is TGTGCCAGCAGCCAAGCGGGGGAGCAGTACTTC.

The rearrangement joins TRBV29-1 to TRBJ2-3, with D possibly matching TRBD1 (6 bases). CDR3 length: 12 residues. The ends were cut back, 3 bases at V and 8 bases at J, with 12 bases in the middle. CDR1 is SQVTM and CDR2 is ANQGSEA in the germline V gene. CDR3 sequence reads: CSVEGARGTQYF. The CDR3, as DNA: TGCAGCGTTGAGGGAGCCAGGGGTACGCAGTATTTT.

This clone was found a few times. V and J are TRBV12-3 or TRBV12-4 and TRBJ1-5, with D uncertain. V lost 5 bases to trimming and J lost 3 bases, with 8 bases between them. The length of the CDR3 is 13 residues. The CDR3 DNA reads TGTGCCAGCAGTGCGGCAGCCAATCAGCCCCAGCATTTT. This encodes CASSAAANQPQHF.

The chain is built from TRBV6-2 or TRBV6-3 and TRBJ1-5; 10 bases match TRBD1. The trim removed 2 bases at V and 6 bases at J, leaving 10 bases unmatched. Germline CDR1 and CDR2: MNHEY and SVGEGT. The CDR3 runs 17 residues. CDR3 bases: TGTGCCAGCAGTTACCGCCGGGACAGGGGATATTTTCAGCCCCAGCATTTT. It yields the protein CASSYRRDRGYFQPQHF.

This rearrangement joins TRBV5-6 to TRBJ1-2, with TRBD1 identical over 7 bases. V dropped 3 bases and J dropped 9; count of bases not matched to a gene: 14. Per the germline V gene, CDR1 is SGHDT and CDR2 is YYEEEE. The CDR3 has 15 residues. CDR3 protein: CASSSLRQGLYSYTF. As DNA, the CDR3 is TGTGCCAGCAGCTCTTTGAGACAGGGATTGTATAGCTACACCTTC.

The chain uses TRBV19 and TRBJ1-3, with a possible D match to TRBD1 (6 bases). The CDR3 extends over 15 amino acids. Trimming shortened V by 2 bases and J by 2 bases, and 10 bases separated the two germline ends. Germline V CDR1 and CDR2: LNHDA, SQIVND (reference sequence). Here the CDR3 DNA reads TGTGCCAGTAGTATAACAGGGCGGACTGGAAACACCATATATTTT. Translated, it gives CASSITGRTGNTIYF.

The chain employs TRBV11-2 and TRBJ1-6; D is possibly TRBD1 (6 bases). Trimming cost V 3 bases and J 6 bases, with 15 bases left between them. The CDR3 spans 16 residues. Germline V gives CDR1 SGHAT, CDR2 FQNNGV. In nucleotides, the CDR3 is TGTGCCAGCAGCTTTTTCGAGACAGGCCTTAATTCACCCCTCCACTTT. This codes for CASSFFETGLNSPLHF. Complete variable domain (other parts from reference TRBV11-2 and TRBJ1-6): EAGVAQSPRYKIIEKRQSVAFWCNPISGHATLYWYQQILGQGPKLLIQFQNNGVVDDSQLPKDRFSAERLKGVDSTLKIQPAKLEDSAVYLCASSFFETGLNSPLHFGNGTRLTVT.

This sequence joins TRBV7-3 and TRBJ1-2, with D possibly being TRBD1 (5 bases). Trimming shortened V by 8 bases and J by 2 bases, and 18 bases separated the two germline ends. The germline V gene encodes CDR1 SGHTA and CDR2 FQGTGA. The CDR3 is 15 amino acids. The CDR3 bases are TGTGCCAGCTCAAGAGCGGGGCCAATAAACTATGGCTACACCTTC. Translated: CASSRAGPINYGYTF. Supplemented by reference TRBV7-3 and TRBJ1-2, the full variable domain reads GAGVSQTPSNKVTEKGKYVELRCDPISGHTALYWYRQSLGQGPEFLIYFQGTGAADDSGLPNDRFFAVRPEGSVSTLKIQRTERGDSAVYLCASSRAGPINYGYTFGSGTRLTVV.

The gene calls are TRBV7-2 and TRBJ2-3; possible D gene TRBD1, 6 bases. This CDR3 has 16 residues. The germline V gene encodes CDR1 SGHTA and CDR2 FQGNSA. V lost 4 bases and J 3 bases, leaving 17 bases between the germline ends. The CDR3 region is CASSSNRVIETDTQYF. The CDR3 nucleotides are TGTGCCAGCAGCTCTAACAGGGTGATCGAGACAGATACGCAGTATTTT. Full variable domain (rest looked up from reference TRBV7-2 and TRBJ2-3): GAGVSQSPSNKVTEKGKDVELRCDPISGHTALYWYRQSLGQGLEFLIYFQGNSAPDKSGLPSDRFSAERTGGSVSTLTIQRTQQEDSAVYLCASSSNRVIETDTQYFGPGTRLTVL.

The chain links TRBV28 to TRBJ1-1; no clear D gene. V shed 4 bases and J shed 3 bases, with 18 bases lying between them. There are 16 residues in the CDR3. CDR1 is MDHEN and CDR2 is SYDVKM in the germline V gene. The CDR3 loop reads CASSSPVGRRDTEAFF. The CDR3 DNA is TGTGCCAGCAGTTCGCCGGTGGGAAGGAGGGACACTGAAGCTTTCTTT.

The rearrangement links TRBV7-9 to TRBJ2-7; 9 bases line up with TRBD2. Looked up from germline, CDR1 is SEHNR and CDR2 is FQNEAQ (reference sequence). The CDR3 sequence is 14 residues long. J lost 2 bases, V lost 5 bases, and 4 bases had no gene match. The CDR3 nucleotides are TGTGCCAGCAGCCATAGCGGGGGTACCTACGAGCAGTACTTC. It codes for CASSHSGGTYEQYF.

The gene calls are TRBV6-1 and TRBJ2-3; D remains unclear. There are 16 residues in the CDR3. Germline-derived CDR1 and CDR2 are MNHNS and SASEGT. Trimming took off 2 bases at V and 4 bases at J, with 16 bases between the two ends. This CDR3 is CASSESVGSRADTQYF. The CDR3 bases are TGTGCCAGCAGTGAATCGGTTGGATCCCGGGCAGATACGCAGTATTTT.

V gene TRBV12-5 combines with J gene TRBJ1-1; 7 nucleotides line up with TRBD1. The V gene's germline CDR1 is LGHNT and CDR2 FRNRAP. Trimming at V came to 0 bases and at J to 4 bases, leaving 17 bases not matched to a gene. CDR3 length equals 19 residues. CDR3: CASGLVIRDRRGRITEAFF. DNA of the CDR3: TGTGCTAGTGGTTTGGTAATCCGGGACAGACGGGGACGAATCACTGAAGCTTTCTTT.

The rearrangement links TRBV2 to TRBJ2-3; tentatively, D is TRBD2 (6 bases). V dropped 4 bases and J dropped 2 bases, with 13 bases sitting between them. The CDR3 totals 15 residues. Germline V gene data show CDR1 as SNHLY and CDR2 as FYNNEI. This chain's CDR3 is CASSGGGAHTDTQYF. Written as DNA, the CDR3 is TGTGCCAGCAGTGGGGGCGGGGCGCACACAGATACGCAGTATTTT.